The 25 T cell receptor beta chains below all came from one sample that was sequenced in a study of T cell repertoires in cytomegalovirus infection. TCRdb analysed the reads with MiXCR anew, one entry per CDR3 protein. The sample consists of 150,000 to 200,000 distinct CDR3 sequences, approximately 18% of them appearing once. Sequencing was done on a sample of CD8+ T cells from PBMCs. These receptors were collected from a human donor in good health (CMV status not recorded). Some clones in this sample may be carry-over from other donors' samples.

The V and J genes are TRBV7-9 and TRBJ1-2; tentatively, D is TRBD1 (5 bases). CDR3 length: 14 residues. Trimming took off 1 base at V and 1 base at J, with 7 bases between the two ends. CDR1 is SEHNR, CDR2 FQNEAQ, per germline (reference sequence). DNA for the CDR3: TGTGCCAGCAGCTTAGGCAGGGTTAACTATGGCTACACCTTC. This sequence encodes CASSLGRVNYGYTF.

The rearrangement links TRBV28 to TRBJ2-3; D not certain. The V gene lost 6 bases and the J gene lost 0 bases, with 7 bases spanning the gap. Germline V gene lookup returns CDR1 MDHEN and CDR2 SYDVKM. The CDR3 has 13 residues. The CDR3 DNA reads TGTGCCAGCAGGTGGTTCAGCACAGATACGCAGTATTTT. Translating gives CASRWFSTDTQYF.

The gene calls are TRBV15 and TRBJ2-5; 9 bases are shared with TRBD2. Germline CDR1 and CDR2: LNHNV and YYDKDF (reference sequence). The CDR3 has 16 amino acids. V dropped 0 bases and J dropped 2; count of bases not matched to a gene: 4. CDR3 loop: CATSRDFSGGQETQYF. CDR3 nucleotide sequence: TGTGCCACCAGCAGAGATTTTAGCGGGGGACAAGAGACCCAGTACTTC. Full variable domain (missing parts from reference TRBV15 and TRBJ2-5): DAMVIQNPRYQVTQFGKPVTLSCSQTLNHNVMYWYQQKSSQAPKLLFHYYDKDFNNEADTPDNFQSRRPNTSFCFLDIRSPGLGDTAMYLCATSRDFSGGQETQYFGPGTRLLVL.

Only a few counts were recorded for this clonotype. This chain connects TRBV28 to TRBJ1-2; D remains unclear. V was trimmed by 2 bases and J by 10 bases, leaving 14 bases between them. Germline CDR1 is MDHEN and CDR2 is SYDVKM. CDR3 length: 13 amino acids. This CDR3 reads CASSLIFGTIYTF. DNA for the CDR3: TGTGCCAGCAGTTTAATTTTCGGTACCATCTACACCTTC.

CDR3 residues: CSVEGTNEQYF. For the CDR3, the DNA is TGCAGCGTTGAGGGGACCAACGAGCAGTACTTC. This chain links TRBV29-1 with TRBJ2-7; D is perhaps TRBD1 or TRBD2 (5 bases each). Germline V lookup: CDR1 SQVTM, CDR2 ANQGSEA. The V and J ends lost 3 bases and 5 bases respectively, with 8 bases between them. The length of the CDR3 is 11 residues.

This clonotype was detected only a few times. The J gene is TRBJ2-5, the V gene TRBV27; TRBD2 agrees at 11 bases. CDR1 is MNHEY, CDR2 SMNVEV, per germline (reference sequence). With V trimmed by 2 bases and J by 5 bases, 4 bases remained unmatched. The CDR3 is 15 residues long. The CDR3 DNA sequence: TGTGCCAGCAGTTTAAGCCGGACTAGCGGGGAGACCCAGTACTTC. It translates to CASSLSRTSGETQYF.

The rearrangement links TRBV2 to TRBJ2-2; 7 bases line up with TRBD1. This CDR3 has 15 amino acids. Germline V gene data show CDR1 as SNHLY and CDR2 as FYNNEI. V lost 10 bases and J lost 2; bases outside the gene matches: 10. CDR3: CATLLRGRNTGELFF. CDR3 coding DNA: TGTGCCACCCTTTTGAGGGGGCGAAACACCGGGGAGCTGTTTTTT.

A few counts support this clonotype. V usage is TRBV6-2 or TRBV6-3 and J usage is TRBJ2-1; the match to TRBD1 covers 9 bases. J gave up 4 bases and V 6 bases, and 22 bases lay outside the gene matches. The CDR3 is 20 residues long. Germline V gene data show CDR1 as MNHEY and CDR2 as SVGEGT. Here the CDR3 DNA reads TGTGCCAGCAGCACTTCCCCGGGACAGGGACCCCTACTTGTTTACAATGAGCAGTTCTTC. Its translation: CASSTSPGQGPLLVYNEQFF.

CDR3 in DNA: TGTGCCAGCCAGGGTACAGATACGCAGTATTTT. Its protein is CASQGTDTQYF. J is TRBJ2-3 and V is TRBV7-4; the D gene is possibly TRBD1 (5 bases). Looked up from germline, CDR1 is SGHVT and CDR2 is SQSDAQ. V gave up 8 bases and J gave up 3 bases, with 6 bases separating them. CDR3 size: 11 residues.

A remark on this clonotype: Germline is not matched at one junction end, which may reflect a read error. This sequence joins TRBV5-6 and TRBJ1-2; D not resolved. The CDR3 contains 12 residues. Germline assignment: CDR1 SGHDT and CDR2 YYEEEE. The CDR3 region has the DNA TGTGCCAGCAGCTCCGGGAACTTTGGCTACACCTTC. Translated, it gives CASSSGNFGYTF.

The chain combines TRBV10-3 with TRBJ2-3; no reliable D call. V lost 4 bases to trimming and J lost 0 bases, with 11 bases between them. Germline CDR1 ENHRY, CDR2 SYGVKD. The CDR3 extends over 15 amino acids. This CDR3 is CAISGGEDSTDTQYF. CDR3 in DNA: TGTGCCATCAGTGGTGGAGAGGACAGCACAGATACGCAGTATTTT.

This chain connects TRBV7-9 to TRBJ2-3; TRBD1 or TRBD2 may be the D gene (5 bases each). Trimming pared 5 bases from V and 2 bases from J, leaving 20 bases between. The CDR3 length is 17 residues. Germline V gene data show CDR1 as SEHNR and CDR2 as FQNEAQ (reference sequence). DNA for the CDR3: TGTGCCAGCAGCCCCTATCGAGGGACGGAGCTCACAGATACGCAGTATTTT. Its translation: CASSPYRGTELTDTQYF. Combining the CDR3 with reference TRBV7-9 and TRBJ2-3 gives the whole variable domain DTGVSQNPRHKITKRGQNVTFRCDPISEHNRLYWYRQTLGQGPEFLTYFQNEAQLEKSRLLSDRFSAERPKGSFSTLEIQRTEQGDSAMYLCASSPYRGTELTDTQYFGPGTRLTVL.

The chain is built from TRBV7-2 and TRBJ1-6, with D perhaps TRBD1 (6 bases). V gave up 4 bases and J gave up 5 bases, with 15 bases separating them. The CDR3 has 16 residues. In germline, CDR1 is SGHTA, CDR2 FQGNSA. This CDR3 reads CASSSTRGLNNSPLHF. The CDR3 coding sequence is TGTGCCAGCAGCTCTACGAGGGGGTTGAATAATTCACCCCTCCACTTT.

Only a few counts were recorded for this clonotype. This chain uses TRBV27 with TRBJ2-7; D is perhaps TRBD1 or TRBD2 (5 bases each). The germline gives CDR1 MNHEY, CDR2 SMNVEV (reference sequence). V shed 4 bases and J shed 2 bases, with 15 bases lying between them. The CDR3 spans 15 residues. The CDR3 region has the DNA TGTGCCAGCAGTTCTACCGGGGCAGCAACCTACGAGCAGTACTTC. As protein: CASSSTGAATYEQYF.

This chain links TRBV6-2 or TRBV6-3 with TRBJ1-1; a weak D match, TRBD1 (6 bases). Trimming removed 5 bases from V and 5 bases from J, with 21 bases in between. This CDR3 is built from 16 residues. Per the germline V gene, CDR1 is MNHEY and CDR2 is SVGEGT. CDR3 sequence: CASSPSYREIRTEAFF. CDR3 DNA sequence: TGTGCCAGCAGTCCAAGCTACAGGGAGATTCGGACTGAAGCTTTCTTT.

This clonotype was detected only a few times. The chain couples TRBV6-6 to TRBJ2-5; the match to TRBD1 covers 9 bases. This CDR3 has 16 residues. Germline lookup yields CDR1 MNHNY and CDR2 SVGAGI (reference sequence). The junction had 8 bases not matched to a gene; V was cut back by 5 bases and J by 1 base. CDR3 in DNA: TGTGCCAGCAGTGCTCGACTGGACAGGGGCCAAGAGACCCAGTACTTC. Its protein is CASSARLDRGQETQYF.

This chain uses TRBV5-1 with TRBJ2-7; 10 nucleotides match TRBD2. This CDR3 spans 16 amino acids. The trim removed 3 bases at V and 0 bases at J, leaving 6 bases unmatched. Germline CDR1 reads SGHRS; CDR2 reads YFSETQ. CDR3 bases: TGCGCCAGCAGCTCGAACCTAGCGGGGGACTCCTACGAGCAGTACTTC. This translates into CASSSNLAGDSYEQYF.

The V call is TRBV7-2, the J call TRBJ1-2, with D unresolved. The CDR3 has 13 residues. From germline, CDR1 is SGHTA and CDR2 FQGNSA. V lost 3 bases to trimming and J lost 2 bases, with 7 bases between them. The CDR3 protein is CASSFWENYGYTF. In DNA, the CDR3 is TGTGCCAGCAGCTTTTGGGAGAACTATGGCTACACCTTC.

This chain joins TRBV14 and TRBJ2-3; unclear D gene. The CDR3 covers 14 residues. CDR1 is SGHDN and CDR2 is FVKESK in the germline V gene. Between the trimmed V and J ends, which lost 2 bases and 5 bases, there was a span of 11 bases. The CDR3: CASSQLPAGDTQYF. For the CDR3, the DNA is TGTGCCAGCAGCCAACTCCCAGCAGGAGATACGCAGTATTTT.

This clonotype was counted only a few times. This chain links TRBV7-9 with TRBJ2-4, with 8 bases lining up with TRBD1. The CDR3 runs to 19 residues. V trimming: 4 bases; J trimming: 0 bases; junction bases outside the gene matches: 14. The germline CDR1 and CDR2 sequences are SEHNR and FQNEAQ (reference sequence). For the CDR3, the DNA is TGTGCCAGCAGCTACCCCCGGGACAGGCCCCCCTTAGCCAAAAACATTCAGTACTTC. Amino acids: CASSYPRDRPPLAKNIQYF.

The V and J genes are TRBV7-6 and TRBJ2-2, with D possibly being TRBD1 or TRBD2 (5 bases each). The CDR3 has 16 residues. Between the trimmed V and J ends, which lost 10 bases and 5 bases, there was a span of 23 bases. Germline CDR1 reads SGHVS; CDR2 reads FNYEAQ. The CDR3 spells CANPPDRDLRTGELFF. CDR3 bases: TGTGCCAACCCTCCCGACCGGGACCTCAGGACCGGGGAGCTGTTTTTT. The entire variable domain, with the rest obtained from reference TRBV7-6 and TRBJ2-2, is as follows: GAGVSQSPRYKVTKRGQDVALRCDPISGHVSLYWYRQALGQGPEFLTYFNYEAQQDKSGLPNDRFSAERPEGSISTLTIQRTEQRDSAMYRCANPPDRDLRTGELFFGEGSRLTVL.

The sample holds a few counts of this clonotype. This chain uses TRBV5-6 with TRBJ2-7, with D unclear. Germline V gene sequence: CDR1 SGHDT, CDR2 YYEEEE. The CDR3 runs to 13 residues. The ends were cut back, 1 base at V and 6 bases at J, with 11 bases in the middle. CDR3: CASSLSRFIEQYF. CDR3 bases: TGTGCCAGCAGCTTGTCCAGGTTCATCGAGCAGTACTTC.

In this sample, this clonotype turned up a few times. The CDR3 loop reads CASSSGDLTEAFF. CDR3 bases: TGTGCCAGCAGCTCCGGGGATCTAACTGAAGCTTTCTTT. The chain uses TRBV11-3 and TRBJ1-1; the D is unclear. This CDR3 region has 13 residues. Germline CDR1 is SGHNT and CDR2 is YENEEA. V lost 4 bases to trimming and J lost 5 bases, with 11 bases between them.

The chain has TRBV5-6 and TRBJ1-1; 7 bases are shared with TRBD1. Germline V gene sequence: CDR1 SGHDT, CDR2 YYEEEE. Losses at the gene ends were 3 bases for V and 6 bases for J; bases not matched to a gene: 8. This CDR3 is built from 14 residues. The CDR3 reads CASSSSGRGAEAFF. Written as DNA, the CDR3 is TGTGCCAGCAGCTCCTCGGGCAGGGGGGCTGAAGCTTTCTTT.

This clonotype was seen only a few times. The chain is built from TRBV29-1 and TRBJ2-1; D might be TRBD1 (5 bases). V lost 0 bases and J 10 bases, leaving 16 bases between the germline ends. CDR1 and CDR2 (germline): SQVTM, ANQGSEA. The CDR3 length is 14 residues. The DNA for the CDR3 is TGCAGCGTTGAAGAGGTGATTCTGGGGCTCGAGCAGTTCTTC. The encoded protein is CSVEEVILGLEQFF.